This entry concerns a single TCR beta chain. Its cognate antigen is unknown. V shed 0 bases and J shed 7 bases, with 12 bases lying between them. Germline CDR1 DFQATT, CDR2 SNEGSKA (reference sequence). The CDR3 is 13 residues long. UMIs were added to TCR cDNA along with a universal primer site when it was made by 5'RACE template switching. Each CDR3 protein is one row after TCRdb ran MiXCR on the 5' RACE reads. The data contain a few hundred thousand distinct CDR3 sequences, approximately 6% of them seen just once; the ten biggest clones take up roughly 15%. This sample was taken from a study of T cells after yellow fever vaccination. Study-level results: Peaking faster, on day 5 versus 15, the secondary response was nonetheless weaker. Boosting was followed by the reappearance of most primary-vaccination clones (just under 98% CD4, under 90% CD8).

The TCR sequence derives from a man aged 25-40 years who received the YFV17D yellow fever vaccine. The specimen was PBMCs, collected 5 days after the yellow fever booster vaccination. This chain connects TRBV20-1 to TRBJ1-2; perhaps TRBD1 as D (6 bases). CDR3 region: CSARDEQGTGYTF. The CDR3 nucleotides are TGCAGTGCTAGAGATGAGCAGGGGACTGGCTACACCTTC.